This TCR beta chain was recovered during a study of breast tumors, draining lymph nodes, adjacent tissues. Breast cancer patients provided tissue from their axillary draining lymph nodes. As regards this clonotype: No antigen is known for it.

Trimming cost V 5 bases and J 4 bases; bases outside gene matches: 7. Germline CDR1 and CDR2: SGHTA and FQGNSA. The CDR3 has 15 amino acids. Broader study findings: Tumor TCR diversity was below lymph nodes but above nontumor tissue.

TCRdb redid the calling of the multiplex PCR reads with MiXCR, one entry per CDR3 protein. The data show about 230,000 distinct CDR3 sequences, approximately 31% seen once. This TCR derives from a female donor with breast cancer. Some clones in this sample may be carry-over from other donors' samples. This chain joins TRBV7-2 and TRBJ2-1, with 8 bases matching TRBD2. Specimen: axillary lymph node tissue. The CDR3, as DNA: TGTGCCAGCAGCCCAGGACTAGCTCCGTACAATGAGCAGTTCTTC. Translated: CASSPGLAPYNEQFF.